The present T cell receptor (beta chain) was sequenced within a study of blood T cell repertoires in COVID-19. There are 14 residues in the CDR3. V lost 5 bases and J 2 bases, leaving 9 bases between the germline ends. Germline loops: CDR1 SNHLY, CDR2 FYNNEI. TCRdb's copy holds only in-frame clones and misses some; the assay was immunoSEQ multiplex PCR. In the table there are approximately 300,000 clones, roughly 86% of which are singletons. The sequenced material came from PBMCs or T cells enriched from blood (not recorded which). The gene calls are TRBV2 and TRBJ2-2, with D perhaps TRBD2 (5 bases). The origin of this receptor is a woman aged 18-29 years who had recovered from COVID-19. Written as DNA, the CDR3 is TGTGCCAGCAGTTATACTAGAAACACCGGGGAGCTGTTTTTT. Translated: CASSYTRNTGELFF.